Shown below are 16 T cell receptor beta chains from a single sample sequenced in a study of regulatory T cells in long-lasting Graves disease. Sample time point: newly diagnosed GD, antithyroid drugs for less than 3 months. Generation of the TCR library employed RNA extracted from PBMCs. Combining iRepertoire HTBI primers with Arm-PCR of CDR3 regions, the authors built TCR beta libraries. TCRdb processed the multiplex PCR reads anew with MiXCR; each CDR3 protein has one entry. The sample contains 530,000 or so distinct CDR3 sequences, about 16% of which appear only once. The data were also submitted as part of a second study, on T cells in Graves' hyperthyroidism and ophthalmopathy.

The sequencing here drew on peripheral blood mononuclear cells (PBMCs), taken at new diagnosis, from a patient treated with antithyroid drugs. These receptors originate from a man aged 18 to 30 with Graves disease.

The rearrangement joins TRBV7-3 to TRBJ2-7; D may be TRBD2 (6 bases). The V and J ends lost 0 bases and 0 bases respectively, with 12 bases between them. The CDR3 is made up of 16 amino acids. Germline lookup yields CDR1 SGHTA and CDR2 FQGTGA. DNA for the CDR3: TGTGCCAGCAGCTTAACGTCAACCGGGAGCTCCTACGAGCAGTACTTC. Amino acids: CASSLTSTGSSYEQYF.

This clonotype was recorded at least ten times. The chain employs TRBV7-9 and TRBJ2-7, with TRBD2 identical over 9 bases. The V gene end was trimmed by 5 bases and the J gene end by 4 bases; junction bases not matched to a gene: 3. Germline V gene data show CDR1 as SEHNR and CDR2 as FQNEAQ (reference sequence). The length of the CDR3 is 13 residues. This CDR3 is CASSRSGRYEQYF. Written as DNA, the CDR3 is TGTGCCAGCAGCAGAAGCGGGAGGTACGAGCAGTACTTC. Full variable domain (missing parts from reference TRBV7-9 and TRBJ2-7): DTGVSQNPRHKITKRGQNVTFRCDPISEHNRLYWYRQTLGQGPEFLTYFQNEAQLEKSRLLSDRFSAERPKGSFSTLEIQRTEQGDSAMYLCASSRSGRYEQYFGPGTRLTVT.

CDR3 in amino acids: CASSENSPGDTQYF. The CDR3 coding sequence is TGTGCCAGCAGCGAAAATAGCCCGGGGGATACGCAGTATTTT. The V call is TRBV9, the J call TRBJ2-3; perhaps TRBD2 as D (5 bases). Trimming took 3 bases from V and 6 from J, leaving 14 bases between them. The CDR3 contains 14 residues. Germline CDR1 reads SGDLS; CDR2 reads YYNGEE. The full variable domain, with the rest looked up from reference TRBV9 and TRBJ2-3, is DSGVTQTPKHLITATGQRVTLRCSPRSGDLSVYWYQQSLDQGLQFLIQYYNGEERAKGNILERFSAQQFPDLHSELNLSSLELGDSALYFCASSENSPGDTQYFGPGTRLTVL.

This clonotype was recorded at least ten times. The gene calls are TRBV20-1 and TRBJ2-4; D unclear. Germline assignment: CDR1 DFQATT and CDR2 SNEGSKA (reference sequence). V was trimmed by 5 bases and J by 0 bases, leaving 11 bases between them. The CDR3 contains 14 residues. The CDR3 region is CSAELNLAKNIQYF. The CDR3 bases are TGCAGTGCTGAACTTAATTTAGCCAAAAACATTCAGTACTTC.

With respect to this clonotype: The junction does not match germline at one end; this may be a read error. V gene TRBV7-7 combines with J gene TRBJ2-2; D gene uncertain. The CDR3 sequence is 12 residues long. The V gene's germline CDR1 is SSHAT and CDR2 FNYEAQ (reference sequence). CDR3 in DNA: TGTGCTAGCAGCCCTTCGGTCGGGGAGCTGTTTTTT. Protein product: CASSPSVGELFF.

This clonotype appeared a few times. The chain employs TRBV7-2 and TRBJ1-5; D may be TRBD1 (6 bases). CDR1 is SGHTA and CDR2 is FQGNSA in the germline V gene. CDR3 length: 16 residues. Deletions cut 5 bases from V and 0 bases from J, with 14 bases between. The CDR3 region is CASSTVWTDSNQPQHF. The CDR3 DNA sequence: TGTGCCAGCAGCACAGTGTGGACAGATAGCAATCAGCCCCAGCATTTT. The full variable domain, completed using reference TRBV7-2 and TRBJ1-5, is GAGVSQSPSNKVTEKGKDVELRCDPISGHTALYWYRQSLGQGLEFLIYFQGNSAPDKSGLPSDRFSAERTGGSVSTLTIQRTQQEDSAVYLCASSTVWTDSNQPQHFGDGTRLSIL.

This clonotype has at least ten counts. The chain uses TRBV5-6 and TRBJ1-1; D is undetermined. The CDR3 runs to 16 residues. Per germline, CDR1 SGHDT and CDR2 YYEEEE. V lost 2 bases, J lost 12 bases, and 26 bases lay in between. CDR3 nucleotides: TGTGCCAGCAGCTTCGGAATGGTTGGTGTTTGGGGTTTGCCTTTCTTT. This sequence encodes CASSFGMVGVWGLPFF.

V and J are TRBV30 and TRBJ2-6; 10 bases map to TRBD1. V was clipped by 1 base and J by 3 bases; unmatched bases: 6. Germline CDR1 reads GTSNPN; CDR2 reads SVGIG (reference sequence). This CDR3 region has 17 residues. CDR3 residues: CAWSAGDRGGGANVLTF. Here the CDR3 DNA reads TGTGCCTGGAGTGCGGGGGACAGGGGAGGTGGGGCCAACGTCCTGACTTTC. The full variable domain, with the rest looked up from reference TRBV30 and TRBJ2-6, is SQTIHQWPATLVQPVGSPLSLECTVEGTSNPNLYWYRQAAGRGLQLLFYSVGIGQISSEVPQNLSASRPQDRQFILSSKKLLLSDSGFYLCAWSAGDRGGGANVLTFGAGSRLTVL.

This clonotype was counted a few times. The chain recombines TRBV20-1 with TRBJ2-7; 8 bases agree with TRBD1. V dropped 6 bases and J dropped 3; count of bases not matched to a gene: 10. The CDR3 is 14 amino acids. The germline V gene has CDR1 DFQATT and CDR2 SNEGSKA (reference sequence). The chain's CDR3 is CSAPTGVFFYEQYF. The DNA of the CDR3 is TGCAGTGCCCCGACAGGGGTCTTTTTCTACGAGCAGTACTTC.

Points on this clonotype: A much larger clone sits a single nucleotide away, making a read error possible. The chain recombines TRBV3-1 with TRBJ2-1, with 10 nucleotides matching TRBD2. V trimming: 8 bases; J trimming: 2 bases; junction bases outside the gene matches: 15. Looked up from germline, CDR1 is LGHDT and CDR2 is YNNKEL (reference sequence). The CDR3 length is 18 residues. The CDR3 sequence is CASGRLAGKRIAYNEQFF. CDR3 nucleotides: TGTGCCAGCGGCCGACTAGCGGGTAAAAGGATCGCCTACAATGAGCAGTTCTTC.

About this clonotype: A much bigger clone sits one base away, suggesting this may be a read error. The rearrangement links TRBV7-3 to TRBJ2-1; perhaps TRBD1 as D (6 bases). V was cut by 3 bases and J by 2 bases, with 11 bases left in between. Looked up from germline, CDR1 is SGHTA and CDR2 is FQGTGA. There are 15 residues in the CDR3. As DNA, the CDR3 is TGTGCCAGCAGCTTTGACAGGAGCCCCTACAATGAGCAGTTCTTC. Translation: CASSFDRSPYNEQFF. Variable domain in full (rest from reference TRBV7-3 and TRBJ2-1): GAGVSQTPSNKVTEKGKYVELRCDPISGHTALYWYRQSLGQGPEFLIYFQGTGAADDSGLPNDRFFAVRPEGSVSTLKIQRTERGDSAVYLCASSFDRSPYNEQFFGPGTRLTVL.

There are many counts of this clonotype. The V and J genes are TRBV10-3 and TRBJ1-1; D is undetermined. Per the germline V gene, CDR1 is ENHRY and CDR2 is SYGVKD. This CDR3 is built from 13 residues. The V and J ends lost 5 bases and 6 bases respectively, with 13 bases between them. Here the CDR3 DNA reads TGTGCCATCAGTAACCCGGGAGGCGCTGAAGCTTTCTTT. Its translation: CAISNPGGAEAFF.

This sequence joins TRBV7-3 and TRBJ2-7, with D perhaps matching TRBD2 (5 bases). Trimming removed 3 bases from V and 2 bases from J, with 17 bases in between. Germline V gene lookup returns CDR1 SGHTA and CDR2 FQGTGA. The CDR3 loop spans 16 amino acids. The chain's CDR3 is CASSFRTDQNPYEQYF. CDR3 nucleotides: TGTGCCAGCAGCTTTCGGACTGATCAAAATCCCTACGAGCAGTACTTC.

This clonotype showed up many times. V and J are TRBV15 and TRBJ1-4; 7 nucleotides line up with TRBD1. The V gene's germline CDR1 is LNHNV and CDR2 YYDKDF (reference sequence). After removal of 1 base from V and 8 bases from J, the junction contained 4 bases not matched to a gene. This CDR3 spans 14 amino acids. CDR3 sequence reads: CATSRGQGKEKLFF. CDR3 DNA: TGTGCCACCAGCAGAGGACAGGGAAAAGAAAAACTGTTTTTT.

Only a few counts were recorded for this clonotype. The CDR3 is CASSEDSTDTQYF. In nucleotides, the CDR3 is TGTGCCAGCAGTGAAGACAGCACAGATACGCAGTATTTT. This rearrangement joins TRBV2 to TRBJ2-3; no clear D gene. Per the germline V gene, CDR1 is SNHLY and CDR2 is FYNNEI. This CDR3 contains 13 residues. Between the trimmed V and J ends, which lost 1 base and 0 bases, there was a span of 2 bases.

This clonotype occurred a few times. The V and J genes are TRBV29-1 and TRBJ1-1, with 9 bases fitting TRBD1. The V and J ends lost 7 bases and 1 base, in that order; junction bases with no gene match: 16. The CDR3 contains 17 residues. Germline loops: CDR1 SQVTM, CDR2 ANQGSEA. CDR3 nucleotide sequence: TGCAGCGCCGTACCCTACCTAACAGGGGGCCGGAACACTGAAGCTTTCTTT. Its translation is CSAVPYLTGGRNTEAFF.